This T cell receptor (beta chain) originates from a study of T cell responses to AZD1222 COVID-19 vaccine. Study-wide results and caveats: Nearly half of unique spike-specific TCRs reportedly avoided B.1.351 and B.1.1.7 mutated regions.

Germline V gives CDR1 SGHRS, CDR2 YFSETQ. This CDR3 is 16 amino acids long. J was trimmed by 3 bases and V by 4 bases; bases with no gene match: 13. Comments on this clone: What it recognizes is unknown.

TCRdb's table, derived via immunoSEQ multiplex PCR, lists solely in-frame clones and lacks some. The data contain roughly 170,000 clones, 90% to 95% of them singletons. The TCR originated in an adult who received the AZD1222 COVID-19 vaccine. Sequencing was performed on peripheral blood, taken 28 days after the second AZD1222 dose. The chain has TRBV5-1 and TRBJ2-7; 7 nucleotides agree with TRBD2. CDR3 nucleotide sequence: TGCGCCAGCAGCCAGATGGTTCGCCGGGGGGACTACGAGCAGTACTTC. The encoded protein is CASSQMVRRGDYEQYF.